The rows below give T cell receptor beta chains drawn from one sample of a study of siplizumab effects on memory and regulatory T cells. This table comes from immunoSEQ multiplex PCR, and its TCRdb copy is limited to in-frame clones, with some not included. The repertoire consists of 97,000 or so clones, with about 94% occurring once and the leading ten covering approximately 1.2%. Sequencing was carried out using CD4+ T cells sorted from blood. The receptors shown here come from a human donor in good health. CDR3s include the opening cysteine and the closing phenylalanine or tryptophan. A D gene is named only where the DNA matches it firmly. Rows may omit the clone size; those that give it use once, few, many or a size class.

v_gene	abundance	j_gene	d_gene	CDR3nt	CDR3aa
TRBV28	NA	TRBJ2-7	TRBD1	TGTGCCAGCAGCTCGCAGGGGGACGAGCAGTACTTC	CASSSQGDEQYF
TRBV10-2	NA	TRBJ1-5	NA	TGCGCCAGCAGTGATGGGGCTAGTCAGCCCCAGCATTTT	CASSDGASQPQHF
TRBV4-1	NA	TRBJ2-7	NA	TGCGCCAGCAGCCAAGATGTAATAAGGGTCTCCTACGAGCAGTACTTC	CASSQDVIRVSYEQYF
TRBV4-1	NA	TRBJ2-6	TRBD2	TGCGCCAGCAGGCCCGGACTAGCGGGAACTGGGGCCAACGTCCTGACTTTC	CASRPGLAGTGANVLTF
TRBV27	NA	TRBJ1-6	NA	TGTGCCAGCAGTTTTCGAGAGGATTCACCCCTCCACTTT	CASSFREDSPLHF
TRBV15	NA	TRBJ2-3	NA	TGTGCCACCAGCAGCCCGGGACACGAGAGCACAGATACGCAGTATTTT	CATSSPGHESTDTQYF
TRBV5-4	NA	TRBJ2-7	NA	TGTGCCAGCAGCTCAACCGGGACACGGATCTACGAGCAGTACTTC	CASSSTGTRIYEQYF
TRBV5-1	NA	TRBJ2-1	NA	TGCGCCAGCAGCTTGGGACAGTCCTACAATGAGCAGTTCTTC	CASSLGQSYNEQFF
TRBV5-4	once	TRBJ2-3	NA	TGTGCCAGCGGGTTGATCACAGATACGCAGTATTTT	CASGLITDTQYF
TRBV5-1	NA	TRBJ2-3	TRBD2	TGCGCCAGCAGCCACGAGTCGACTAGCGGAGATACGCAGTATTTT	CASSHESTSGDTQYF
TRBV19	NA	TRBJ2-2	NA	TGTGCCAGTAGTAGGGCCACTAGATCCACCGGGGAGCTGTTTTTT	CASSRATRSTGELFF
TRBV6-4	NA	TRBJ1-5	NA	TGTGCCAGCAGTGAAGATCAGAGTTTTCAGCCCCAGCATTTT	CASSEDQSFQPQHF
TRBV11-3	NA	TRBJ2-2	TRBD1	TGTGCCAGCAGCTTAGAAAGGTTGGGACAGGGGTCCGGGGAGCTGTTTTTT	CASSLERLGQGSGELFF
TRBV10-3	NA	TRBJ2-2	NA	TGTGCCATCAGTGATAGGGGCTCGGGCACCGGGGAGCTGTTTTTT	CAISDRGSGTGELFF
TRBV28	NA	TRBJ2-7	TRBD2	TGTGCCAGCAGTTTTGTGGGACTAGCGGGACCCGGATCCTACGAGCAGTACTTC	CASSFVGLAGPGSYEQYF
TRBV5-4	NA	TRBJ2-7	NA	TGTGCCAGCAGCTTATACGGGCCTACCTACGAGCAGTACTTC	CASSLYGPTYEQYF
TRBV7-2	once	TRBJ1-4	NA	TGTGCCAGCAAGGACAGCCTTAATGAAAAACTGTTTTTT	CASKDSLNEKLFF
TRBV11-2	NA	TRBJ2-7	NA	TGTGCCAGCAGCGTCTTAGGCGAGCAGTACTTC	CASSVLGEQYF
TRBV6-5	NA	TRBJ1-2	NA	TGTGCCAGCAGGGATTCCGGGACAAAAATCTATGGCTACACCTTC	CASRDSGTKIYGYTF
TRBV6-1	NA	TRBJ1-5	TRBD1	TGTGCCAGCAAGGGGGACAGCAGCAATCAGCCCCAGCATTTT	CASKGDSSNQPQHF
TRBV25-1	NA	TRBJ2-7	NA	TGTGCCAGCAGGGAGACAGGTCTGGTTGTCGACGAGCAGTACTTC	CASRETGLVVDEQYF